Each of the 30 T cell receptor beta chains below was sequenced from the same sample in a study of graft-versus-host responses after intestinal transplantation. These receptors are not linked to any known antigen. The table came from immunoSEQ multiplex PCR; TCRdb's copy has only in-frame clones and leaves some out. The sample records about 85,000 clones, roughly 90% being singletons. The specimen comprised unstimulated CD8+ T cells sorted from spleen or lymph node cells, sampled before transplant. These receptor sequences come from a human donor who was the organ donor for an intestinal transplant.

J is TRBJ1-5 and V is TRBV10-3; 9 positions match TRBD1. CDR1 ENHRY and CDR2 SYGVKD come from the germline V gene. Trimming removed 7 bases from V and 5 bases from J; junction bases left unmatched: 3. The CDR3 spans 13 residues. CDR3 DNA: TGTGCCATCAACAGGGGGCCCCATCAGCCCCAGCATTTT. Translating gives CAINRGPHQPQHF.

CDR3 region: CASSHSGLVGLHEQFF. The CDR3 DNA reads as TGTGCCAGCAGCCATAGCGGGTTAGTCGGTCTCCATGAGCAGTTCTTC. This sequence joins TRBV5-4 and TRBJ2-1, with 7 positions matching TRBD2. The germline gives CDR1 SGHNT, CDR2 YYREEE (reference sequence). V gave up 4 bases and J gave up 8 bases; unmatched junction bases: 15. The CDR3 has 16 amino acids.

The genes are TRBV19 and TRBJ2-2; a possible D gene is TRBD1 (6 bases). CDR1 LNHDA and CDR2 SQIVND come from the germline V gene (reference sequence). The germline V and J ends were trimmed by 5 bases and 0 bases, with 10 bases remaining between them. The CDR3 spans 15 residues. The CDR3 nucleotides are TGTGCCAGTAGTGGAGGACAGTCGAACACCGGGGAGCTGTTTTTT. Translated: CASSGGQSNTGELFF.

The V gene is TRBV27, the J gene TRBJ2-3; the D gene is possibly TRBD2 (6 bases). Germline CDR1 reads MNHEY; CDR2 reads SMNVEV (reference sequence). This CDR3 spans 14 amino acids. Deletions cut 4 bases from V and 0 bases from J, with 8 bases between. In DNA, the CDR3 is TGTGCCAGCAGTTATGGGACTAGCACAGATACGCAGTATTTT. It yields the protein CASSYGTSTDTQYF.

This chain connects TRBV7-9 to TRBJ2-1, with TRBD2 matching 9 bases. There are 16 residues in the CDR3. J was trimmed by 3 bases and V by 4 bases; bases with no gene match: 7. Germline V gene lookup returns CDR1 SEHNR and CDR2 FQNEAQ (reference sequence). The CDR3 DNA reads TGTGCCAGCAGCTCCGGGCGGGGGGGCCGCTACAATGAGCAGTTCTTC. Its protein product is CASSSGRGGRYNEQFF. The variable domain in full, completed from reference TRBV7-9 and TRBJ2-1, reads DTGVSQNPRHKITKRGQNVTFRCDPISEHNRLYWYRQTLGQGPEFLTYFQNEAQLEKSRLLSDRFSAERPKGSFSTLEIQRTEQGDSAMYLCASSSGRGGRYNEQFFGPGTRLTVL.

A few counts support this clone. The V gene is TRBV4-1, the J gene TRBJ2-2, with TRBD2 matching over 7 bases. CDR1 MGHRA and CDR2 YSYEKL come from the germline V gene. The CDR3 consists of 14 residues. V trimming: 2 bases; J trimming: 6 bases; junction bases outside the gene matches: 3. The CDR3 region has the DNA TGCGCCAGCAGCCAAAGGACTAGTTCCGGGGAGCTGTTTTTT. This gives the protein CASSQRTSSGELFF.

The V gene is TRBV6-5, the J gene TRBJ2-7, with D possibly matching TRBD1 (6 bases). V lost 2 bases and J 6 bases, leaving 11 bases between the germline ends. The CDR3 is 13 amino acids. Germline CDR1 is MNHEY and CDR2 is SVGAGI. CDR3 DNA: TGTGCCAGCAGTTACCAAGGGGGAGTCGAGCAGTACTTC. Translation: CASSYQGGVEQYF.

This chain connects TRBV30 to TRBJ2-5; D not certain. CDR1 is GTSNPN and CDR2 is SVGIG in the germline V gene (reference sequence). This CDR3 is 13 amino acids long. Trimming shortened V by 0 bases and J by 5 bases, and 10 bases separated the two germline ends. The CDR3 here is CAWSVHGWETQYF. The CDR3 DNA reads TGTGCCTGGAGTGTACACGGTTGGGAGACCCAGTACTTC.

The chain joins TRBV6-4 to TRBJ2-3, with 10 bases matching TRBD1. Germline CDR1 MRHNA, CDR2 SNTAGT. V was pared by 0 bases and J by 3 bases, with 0 bases of the junction left unmatched. The CDR3 has 15 residues. The CDR3 loop is CASSDSGQGTDTQYF. DNA of the CDR3: TGTGCCAGCAGTGACTCGGGACAGGGGACAGATACGCAGTATTTT.

As DNA, the CDR3 is TGTGCTAGTGGCCCTTCGGGAGGGCGAGAGACAGATACGCAGTATTTT. Translated, it gives CASGPSGGRETDTQYF. This chain connects TRBV12-5 to TRBJ2-3, with 8 nucleotides matching TRBD2. The trim removed 6 bases at V and 3 bases at J, leaving 11 bases unmatched. From germline, CDR1 is LGHNT and CDR2 FRNRAP. This CDR3 spans 16 amino acids.

The genes are TRBV21-1 and TRBJ1-2. TRBV21-1 is classified as a pseudogene. CDR3 length equals 15 residues. The CDR3 nucleotides are TGTGCCAGCAGCAAAGGACCCGGAATTAACTATGGCTACACCTTC. Translating gives CASSKGPGINYGYTF.

The rearrangement uses TRBV28 and TRBJ2-7; D remains unclear. V was trimmed by 2 bases and J by 5 bases, leaving 10 bases between them. Germline-derived CDR1 and CDR2 are MDHEN and SYDVKM. There are 13 residues in the CDR3. The CDR3 loop reads CASSLLRSNEQYF. DNA for the CDR3: TGTGCCAGCAGTTTACTCCGTTCCAACGAGCAGTACTTC.

The rearrangement joins TRBV5-1 to TRBJ1-2; D not resolved. With 1 base removed from V and 4 bases from J, the gap between germline ends came to 8 bases. The CDR3 runs 13 residues. CDR1 is SGHRS, CDR2 YFSETQ, per germline. The CDR3 region is CASSLYVSYGYTF. The CDR3 region has the DNA TGCGCCAGCAGCTTGTACGTGAGCTATGGCTACACCTTC.

V is TRBV4-1 and J is TRBJ1-1; 8 bases line up with TRBD1. Germline assignment: CDR1 MGHRA and CDR2 YSYEKL. The CDR3 length is 17 residues. After removal of 0 bases from V and 5 bases from J, the junction contained 11 bases not matched to a gene. The CDR3 bases are TGCGCCAGCAGCCAAGACCGGGACAGGCTGAGGACAACTGAAGCTTTCTTT. This gives the protein CASSQDRDRLRTTEAFF.

V gene TRBV11-2 combines with J gene TRBJ1-5; 10 bases are shared with TRBD1. Germline loops: CDR1 SGHAT, CDR2 FQNNGV. CDR3 size: 16 residues. V trimming: 1 base; J trimming: 1 base; junction bases outside the gene matches: 1. CDR3 sequence reads: CASSLGQGASNQPQHF. In DNA form, the CDR3 reads TGTGCCAGCAGCTTAGGACAGGGGGCGAGCAATCAGCCCCAGCATTTT.

This chain uses TRBV7-2 with TRBJ1-2; 11 bases line up with TRBD1. The trim removed 3 bases at V and 4 bases at J, leaving 10 bases unmatched. This CDR3 has 17 amino acids. Germline loops: CDR1 SGHTA, CDR2 FQGNSA. This CDR3 reads CASSLAWGQGVFYGYTF. As DNA, the CDR3 is TGTGCCAGCAGCTTGGCGTGGGGACAGGGGGTTTTCTATGGCTACACCTTC.

The chain combines TRBV2 with TRBJ2-1, with 14 bases that match TRBD2. V lost 3 bases to trimming and J lost 7 bases; unmatched junction nucleotides: 2. The CDR3 covers 15 residues. CDR1 is SNHLY, CDR2 FYNNEI, per germline. Here the CDR3 DNA reads TGTGCCAGCAGTGAGGGACTAGCGGGAGATAATGAGCAGTTCTTC. It specifies CASSEGLAGDNEQFF. Supplemented by reference TRBV2 and TRBJ2-1, the full variable domain reads EPEVTQTPSHQVTQMGQEVILRCVPISNHLYFYWYRQILGQKVEFLVSFYNNEISEKSEIFDDQFSVERPDGSNFTLKIRSTKLEDSAMYFCASSEGLAGDNEQFFGPGTRLTVL.

The chain has TRBV14 and TRBJ2-7; D not resolved. The CDR3 has 14 residues. Germline CDR1 and CDR2: SGHDN and FVKESK. Trimming shortened V by 3 bases and J by 4 bases, and 13 bases separated the two germline ends. CDR3 sequence: CASSHGVIRYEQYF. The CDR3 nucleotides are TGTGCCAGCAGCCACGGCGTCATTAGATACGAGCAGTACTTC. The entire variable domain, with the rest obtained from reference TRBV14 and TRBJ2-7, is as follows: EAGVTQFPSHSVIEKGQTVTLRCDPISGHDNLYWYRRVMGKEIKFLLHFVKESKQDESGMPNNRFLAERTGGTYSTLKVQPAELEDSGVYFCASSHGVIRYEQYFGPGTRLTVT.

CDR3 sequence: CASSPRGGTSGSAGTDTQYF. Here the CDR3 DNA reads TGTGCCAGCAGCCCACGGGGTGGGACTAGCGGGTCGGCGGGCACAGATACGCAGTATTTT. The rearrangement joins TRBV11-3 to TRBJ2-3; 12 positions match TRBD2. This CDR3 spans 20 amino acids. Trimming took 5 bases from V and 1 from J; bases not matched to a gene: 16. Germline V gene lookup returns CDR1 SGHNT and CDR2 YENEEA. The full variable domain, rest sourced from reference TRBV11-3 and TRBJ2-3, is EAGVVQSPRYKIIEKKQPVAFWCNPISGHNTLYWYLQNLGQGPELLIRYENEEAVDDSQLPKDRFSAERLKGVDSTLKIQPAELGDSAVYLCASSPRGGTSGSAGTDTQYFGPGTRLTVL.

V is TRBV19 and J is TRBJ2-2; D remains ambiguous. This CDR3 spans 15 amino acids. Germline lookup yields CDR1 LNHDA and CDR2 SQIVND (reference sequence). V was shortened by 3 bases and J by 4 bases, with 12 bases between the two germline ends. The CDR3 DNA follows: TGTGCCAGTAGTATTGGAGCAGCCTCCACCGGGGAGCTGTTTTTT. It yields the protein CASSIGAASTGELFF.

This sequence joins TRBV6-1 and TRBJ2-2; D unclear. Germline V lookup: CDR1 MNHNS, CDR2 SASEGT. CDR3 length equals 12 residues. V was pared by 2 bases and J by 16 bases, with 14 bases between. Here the CDR3 DNA reads TGTGCCAGCAGTGAATATTATCCGTTTGAGTTTTTT. Protein product: CASSEYYPFEFF.

This clone was seen just once. V and J are TRBV4-1 and TRBJ1-5, with a possible D match to TRBD1 (6 bases). The CDR3 is made up of 15 amino acids. Trimming shortened V by 5 bases and J by 4 bases, and 15 bases separated the two germline ends. Looked up from germline, CDR1 is MGHRA and CDR2 is YSYEKL. The CDR3 reads CASSGRGQGNQPQHF. The CDR3 DNA is TGCGCCAGCAGCGGACGGGGGCAGGGAAATCAGCCCCAGCATTTT.

This rearrangement joins TRBV5-6 to TRBJ2-3; tentatively, D is TRBD2 (7 bases). The germline V gene has CDR1 SGHDT and CDR2 YYEEEE. The CDR3 totals 13 residues. Trimming removed 4 bases from V and 4 bases from J, with 10 bases in between. The DNA for the CDR3 is TGTGCCAGCAGCCTCGGGGGGCCAGATACGCAGTATTTT. Translated, it gives CASSLGGPDTQYF.

The chain combines TRBV13 with TRBJ2-5; either TRBD1 or TRBD2 may supply D (5 bases each). The CDR3 is 10 amino acids. CDR1 is PRHDT, CDR2 FYEKMQ, per germline (reference sequence). Trimming shortened V by 6 bases and J by 7 bases, and 6 bases separated the two germline ends. CDR3 sequence (DNA): TGTGCCAGCAGGAGGGGGACCCAGTACTTC. It codes for CASRRGTQYF.

This chain links TRBV19 with TRBJ2-7, with TRBD1 identical over 7 bases. The germline CDR1 and CDR2 sequences are LNHDA and SQIVND (reference sequence). V lost 6 bases to trimming and J lost 2 bases; unmatched junction nucleotides: 7. There are 14 residues in the CDR3. The CDR3 is CASSPGQNTYEQYF. CDR3 nucleotide sequence: TGTGCCAGTAGCCCGGGACAGAACACCTACGAGCAGTACTTC.

This chain links TRBV9 with TRBJ2-3, with TRBD1 matching over 9 bases. V gave up 4 bases and J gave up 2 bases; unmatched junction bases: 8. Germline V gene data show CDR1 as SGDLS and CDR2 as YYNGEE. The CDR3 spans 16 residues. The CDR3 here is CASSSNRDRDTDTQYF. Here the CDR3 DNA reads TGTGCCAGCAGCTCTAACCGGGACAGGGACACAGATACGCAGTATTTT.

The V gene is TRBV10-3, the J gene TRBJ1-2; D possibly corresponds to TRBD1 (6 bases). In germline, CDR1 is ENHRY, CDR2 SYGVKD. This CDR3 contains 15 residues. The V end was cut by 6 bases, the J end by 6 bases, with 20 bases between. The CDR3 DNA sequence: TGTGCCATCAGCCAAGGGGGGGAAGTGAGAAATGGCTACACCTTC. This codes for CAISQGGEVRNGYTF.

The chain carries TRBV29-1 and TRBJ2-7, with TRBD1 matching over 8 bases. The V and J ends lost 6 bases and 2 bases, in that order; junction bases with no gene match: 6. Germline lookup yields CDR1 SQVTM and CDR2 ANQGSEA. This CDR3 spans 13 amino acids. The CDR3 here is CSVEQGVPYEQYF. The CDR3 DNA reads as TGCAGCGTGGAACAGGGGGTCCCCTACGAGCAGTACTTC.

The J gene is TRBJ1-4, the V gene TRBV10-3; D gene unclear. The germline CDR1 and CDR2 sequences are ENHRY and SYGVKD. Between the trimmed V and J ends, which lost 0 bases and 8 bases, there was a span of 4 bases. The CDR3 length is 12 residues. CDR3 in amino acids: CAISESSEKLFF. The CDR3 nucleotides are TGTGCCATCAGTGAGTCATCAGAAAAACTGTTTTTT.

The rearrangement joins TRBV6-1 to TRBJ2-5; D is ambiguous. This CDR3 is built from 11 residues. Trimming stripped 7 bases from V and 5 bases from J, with 8 bases between. Germline CDR1 reads MNHNS; CDR2 reads SASEGT. CDR3 nucleotides: TGTGCCAGCATCCTTTGGGAGACCCAGTACTTC. This gives the protein CASILWETQYF.